This T cell receptor beta chain is from a study of Graves' ophthalmopathy and Graves' hyperthyroidism. Study-wide points: Detection in blood was also observed for most expanded thyroid clonotypes above 0.001 frequency.

Amplifying from RNA transcripts, the study obtained TCR beta CDR3 regions. RT-PCR with HTBI primers came first, then second-round multiplex PCR. TCRdb itself ran the multiplex PCR reads through MiXCR, one entry per CDR3 protein. The sample includes a few hundred thousand distinct CDR3 sequences, under 45% seen only once; the top ten take about 4.1%. This clonotype has more than one count but fewer than ten. Its specificity is not known. The CDR3 is made up of 14 amino acids. Germline loops: CDR1 SGHNT, CDR2 YYREEE (reference sequence). V was shortened by 3 bases and J by 7 bases, with 16 bases between the two germline ends.

Sequenced input: peripheral blood or thyroid tissue (not recorded which). The receptor was isolated from an adult man with Graves' hyperthyroidism. The chain employs TRBV5-4 and TRBJ1-1; no definite D call. Here the CDR3 DNA reads TGTGCCAGCAGCTCTTGGACCCTACTAGGTGAAGCTTTCTTT. It is translated as CASSSWTLLGEAFF.